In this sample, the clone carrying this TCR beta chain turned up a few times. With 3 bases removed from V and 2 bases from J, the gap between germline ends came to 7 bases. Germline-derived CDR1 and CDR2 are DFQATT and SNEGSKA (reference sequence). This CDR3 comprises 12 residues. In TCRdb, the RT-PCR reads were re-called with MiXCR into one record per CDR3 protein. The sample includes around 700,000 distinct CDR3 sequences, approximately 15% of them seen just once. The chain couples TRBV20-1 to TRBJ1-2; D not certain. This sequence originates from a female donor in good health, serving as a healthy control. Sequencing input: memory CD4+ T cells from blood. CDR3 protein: CSARWANYGYTF. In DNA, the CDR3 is TGCAGTGCTAGGTGGGCGAACTATGGCTACACCTTC.